The 20 T cell receptor beta chains reported below all come from one sample, sequenced in a study of T-cell memory formation after mild COVID-19 (dated by TCRdb to about 2021). The receptor library was made with 5' RACE. Sequencing used an Illumina NovaSeq 6000. TCRdb applied fastp at Q25 and MiXCR to the public reads, then kept only in-frame beta chains. Every CDR3 protein is listed once, alongside the most common genes and DNA of its rows. For this sample there are more than 250,000 distinct CDR3 sequences; roughly 18% appear just once. Roughly 23% of the sample lies in the top ten. The sample comprised PBMCs or a T cell subset sorted from them (not recorded which). The receptors were gathered from a man aged 18 to 30 who had mild COVID-19 (a few samples of this study predate the infection). The sample titles of this study are shuffled in the database, so cell type and time point are left out; the donor was told from shared clones.

This clonotype was picked up a small number of times. CDR3 nucleotides: TGCAGTGGGGCAGCCCACGATCTTGATACGCAGTATTTT. This codes for CSGAAHDLDTQYF. The chain couples TRBV20-1 to TRBJ2-3; D unclear. This CDR3 has 13 residues. Germline assignment: CDR1 DFQATT and CDR2 SNEGSKA (reference sequence). Trimming cost V 7 bases and J 6 bases, with 17 bases left between them.

This CDR3 is CSARDRRGLLSGNTIYF. CDR3 in DNA: TGCAGTGCTAGAGATCGGAGAGGACTTCTCTCTGGAAACACCATATATTTT. The chain carries TRBV20-1 and TRBJ1-3; D is ambiguous. This CDR3 spans 17 amino acids. The V end was cut by 0 bases, the J end by 0 bases, with 15 bases between. Germline V gene data show CDR1 as DFQATT and CDR2 as SNEGSKA (reference sequence).

In this sample, this clonotype turned up many times. The chain has TRBV15 and TRBJ2-5, with TRBD1 matching 8 bases. Germline CDR1 reads LNHNV; CDR2 reads YYDKDF (reference sequence). V lost 3 bases, J lost 5 bases, and 5 bases stayed unmatched. The CDR3 runs to 14 residues. The CDR3 DNA is TGTGCCACCAGCAGCCAGGGGGCCGATGAGACCCAGTACTTC. Encoded protein: CATSSQGADETQYF.

The chain links TRBV20-1 to TRBJ1-4, with D unclear. The V gene lost 7 bases and the J gene lost 10 bases, with 13 bases spanning the gap. Germline V gene lookup returns CDR1 DFQATT and CDR2 SNEGSKA (reference sequence). The CDR3 runs to 11 residues. CDR3 nucleotides: TGCAGTGTGGAGGACGCTGGAAAACTGTTTTTT. It translates to CSVEDAGKLFF.

The rearrangement links TRBV4-3 to TRBJ1-1, with 9 bases matching TRBD1. V gave up 4 bases and J gave up 5 bases; unmatched junction bases: 5. The CDR3 length is 14 residues. In germline, CDR1 is LGHNA, CDR2 YSLEER. This CDR3 is CASSRDRVGTEAFF. The DNA of the CDR3 is TGCGCCAGCAGCCGGGACAGGGTCGGGACTGAAGCTTTCTTT.

The rearrangement uses TRBV5-5 and TRBJ2-3, with TRBD2 identical over 8 bases. Germline loops: CDR1 SGHKS, CDR2 YYEKEE (reference sequence). The CDR3 totals 14 residues. Germline trimming cut 4 bases from V and 6 bases from J; bases unmatched to any gene: 7. This CDR3 reads CASSHPAGDDTQYF. The CDR3 nucleotides read TGTGCCAGCAGCCATCCAGCGGGGGACGATACGCAGTATTTT.

This clonotype was counted between two and nine times. This chain connects TRBV7-1 to TRBJ1-3; weak D call: TRBD1 (6 bases). TRBV7-1 is an ORF, with its function uncertain. V shed 3 bases and J shed 0 bases, with 9 bases lying between them. This CDR3 spans 15 amino acids. The CDR3 region has the DNA TGTGCCAGCAGCTCCGGGACAACCTCTGGAAACACCATATATTTT. Translated: CASSSGTTSGNTIYF.

This clonotype was detected a few times. This chain joins TRBV29-1 and TRBJ1-6; TRBD1 might be the D (5 bases). From germline, CDR1 is SQVTM and CDR2 ANQGSEA. The CDR3 consists of 13 residues. With 6 bases removed from V and 7 bases from J, the gap between germline ends came to 13 bases. The CDR3 reads CSVALRQNSPLHF. CDR3 sequence (DNA): TGCAGCGTAGCCTTAAGACAGAATTCACCCCTCCACTTT.

In this sample, this clonotype turned up a few times. J is TRBJ1-2 and V is TRBV20-1; D is perhaps TRBD1 (5 bases). Trimming took 7 bases from V and 7 from J, leaving 16 bases between them. The CDR3 runs 12 residues. Germline values: CDR1 DFQATT, CDR2 SNEGSKA (reference sequence). CDR3 residues: CSVKRGIGGYTF. As DNA, the CDR3 is TGCAGTGTCAAGAGGGGAATCGGTGGCTACACCTTC.

The table lists this clonotype with a few counts. V is TRBV20-1 and J is TRBJ2-7; D is possibly TRBD2 (6 bases). Trimming removed 3 bases at V and 6 bases at J, with 21 bases between. The CDR3 covers 15 residues. Germline V gene data show CDR1 as DFQATT and CDR2 as SNEGSKA (reference sequence). CDR3 residues: CSARGGGTLPAEQYF. CDR3 in DNA: TGCAGTGCTAGGGGAGGTGGGACTCTGCCTGCCGAGCAGTACTTC.

Many counts were recorded for this clonotype. The chain carries TRBV5-1 and TRBJ2-7; maybe TRBD1 (6 bases). Trimming took off 4 bases at V and 0 bases at J, with 11 bases between the two ends. Per germline, CDR1 SGHRS and CDR2 YFSETQ. The CDR3 runs to 14 residues. CDR3 sequence (DNA): TGCGCCAGCAGCCTCGGACAGAGCTCCTACGAGCAGTACTTC. It specifies CASSLGQSSYEQYF.

V gene TRBV12-5 combines with J gene TRBJ2-5; D is possibly TRBD2 (6 bases). In germline, CDR1 is LGHNT, CDR2 FRNRAP. Trimming removed 1 base from V and 5 bases from J, with 11 bases in between. This CDR3 region has 14 residues. The CDR3 sequence is CASGLGAGKETQYF. CDR3 coding DNA: TGTGCTAGTGGTTTGGGGGCGGGGAAGGAGACCCAGTACTTC.

The chain employs TRBV19 and TRBJ2-1; D is undetermined. From germline, CDR1 is LNHDA and CDR2 SQIVND (reference sequence). This CDR3 contains 12 residues. V dropped 2 bases and J dropped 9 bases, with 8 bases sitting between them. The DNA for the CDR3 is TGTGCCAGTAGTATATTCGGTAGTGAGCAGTTCTTC. Translation gives CASSIFGSEQFF.

In nucleotides, the CDR3 is TGTGCCAGCAGTGTAGTAAGTGGGAGTCAGCCCCAGCATTTT. It specifies CASSVVSGSQPQHF. The V gene is TRBV6-4, the J gene TRBJ1-5; no reliable D call. Germline-derived CDR1 and CDR2 are MRHNA and SNTAGT. V lost 4 bases, J lost 6 bases, and 13 bases lay in between. The CDR3 has 14 amino acids.

The chain's CDR3 is CASSYVQGESPLHF. The CDR3 nucleotides are TGTGCCAGCAGTTACGTTCAGGGAGAATCACCCCTCCACTTT. V gene TRBV6-5 combines with J gene TRBJ1-6, with TRBD1 as a possible D gene (5 bases). Germline V gene lookup returns CDR1 MNHEY and CDR2 SVGAGI. Trimming shortened V by 2 bases and J by 10 bases, and 12 bases separated the two germline ends. The length of the CDR3 is 14 residues.

This clonotype has just a few counts. The chain recombines TRBV9 with TRBJ1-2, with no clear D. V was cut by 0 bases and J by 2 bases, with 11 bases left in between. Germline V gene sequence: CDR1 SGDLS, CDR2 YYNGEE. The CDR3 is made up of 15 amino acids. The CDR3 nucleotides are TGTGCCAGCAGCGTAGGCGGGCCCGTGAACTATGGCTACACCTTC. This translates into CASSVGGPVNYGYTF.

The CDR3 nucleotides are TGTGCCAGCAGCTTTTACAGCGAGCAGTACTTC. Translation gives CASSFYSEQYF. This rearrangement joins TRBV11-2 to TRBJ2-7, with unresolved D. CDR1 is SGHAT and CDR2 is FQNNGV in the germline V gene. Deletions cut 3 bases from V and 6 bases from J, with 6 bases between. The CDR3 is 11 residues long.

This chain joins TRBV6-2 or TRBV6-3 and TRBJ2-2, with D tentatively TRBD1 (5 bases). Per germline, CDR1 MNHEY and CDR2 SVGEGT. Trimming left V 6 bases short and J 4 bases short, with 21 bases between. This CDR3 has 17 residues. The CDR3 is CASSHRSTGFSTGELFF. In DNA form, the CDR3 reads TGTGCCAGCAGCCACAGGAGTACAGGCTTTAGCACCGGGGAGCTGTTTTTT.

This chain joins TRBV7-6 and TRBJ1-4, with D possibly matching TRBD1 (5 bases). Per germline, CDR1 SGHVS and CDR2 FNYEAQ. There are 13 residues in the CDR3. V was shortened by 5 bases and J by 6 bases, with 10 bases between the two germline ends. The CDR3 region is CASSTQEYEKLFF. The DNA of the CDR3 is TGTGCCAGCAGCACACAGGAGTATGAAAAACTGTTTTTT.

The sample holds many counts of this clonotype. V and J are TRBV20-1 and TRBJ2-7; the match to TRBD2 covers 12 bases. The V gene end was trimmed by 6 bases and the J gene end by 0 bases; junction bases not matched to a gene: 3. Per the germline V gene, CDR1 is DFQATT and CDR2 is SNEGSKA (reference sequence). This CDR3 spans 14 amino acids. The CDR3 nucleotides are TGCAGTGCGCTAGCGGGGGGGAGCTCCTACGAGCAGTACGTC. It codes for CSALAGGSSYEQYV.